This is a list of T cell receptor beta chains from one sample in a study of HIV-infected patients and healthy controls. Via MiXCR, TCRdb re-called the 5' RACE reads, giving one row per CDR3 protein. The table records about 6,500 distinct CDR3 sequences, roughly 7% of them present only once. The sample was blood, taken during antiretroviral therapy. The receptors derive from an adult with HIV infection. The CDR3 runs from the conserved cysteine through the conserved F or W. D genes are given only for firm matches. The size entry is marked missing in some rows and otherwise reads once, few, many or a size class.

J,D,size,V,DNA,CDR3
TRBJ2-1,TRBD1,-,TRBV5-1,TGCGCCAGCAGCCACCTGGGTAAGGGGACAGGGACCTACAATGAGCAGTTCTTC,CASSHLGKGTGTYNEQFF
TRBJ2-2,TRBD2,many,TRBV5-6,TGTGCCAGCAGCTTAACAGCGGGGGCCCCCGTAATAGGGGAGCTGTTTTTT,CASSLTAGAPVIGELFF
TRBJ2-5,-,medium-sized,TRBV6-1,TGTGCCAGCAGTGAATTACAGTACCAAGAGACCCAGTACTTC,CASSELQYQETQYF
TRBJ2-1,TRBD2,-,TRBV12-3/TRBV12-4,TGTGCCAGCAGGCCGGGACTAGCGGGAGCTGGTGAGCAGTTCTTC,CASRPGLAGAGEQFF
TRBJ2-2,-,medium-sized,TRBV7-2,TGTGCCAGCAGTCGGGAGATCACCGGGGAGCTGTTTTTT,CASSREITGELFF
TRBJ1-1,TRBD1,medium-sized,TRBV4-1,TGCGCCAGCAGCCAAGGGGGACAGGTGAACACTGAAGCTTTCTTT,CASSQGGQVNTEAFF
TRBJ2-7,-,medium-sized,TRBV2,TGTGCCAGCAGTGAAGCAGGGCTAAGCTCCTACGAGCAGTACTTC,CASSEAGLSSYEQYF
TRBJ1-1,-,few,TRBV30,TGTGCCTGGATATGGGGCACTGAAGCTTTCTTT,CAWIWGTEAFF
TRBJ2-7,TRBD2,-,TRBV20-1,TGCAGTGCTAGGCGCCTGGGTGAGCGGGAGATCGTAAACTTC,CSARRLGEREIVNF
TRBJ2-7,-,medium-sized,TRBV28,TGTGCCAGCAGTCCTGTAGTTCCGACTCTGAGCTCCTACGAGCAGTACTTC,CASSPVVPTLSSYEQYF
TRBJ2-2,-,medium-sized,TRBV7-8,TGTGCCAGCAGCCCTTCGAACACCGGGGAGCTGTTTTTT,CASSPSNTGELFF
TRBJ1-2,-,-,TRBV29-1,TGCAGCGTTCATACATTTGACTATGGCTACACCTTC,CSVHTFDYGYTF
TRBJ1-1,-,medium-sized,TRBV10-3,TGTGCCATCAGTGAGGAAGGGGCGAGTTCCTTCCCTTATGAAGCTTTCTTT,CAISEEGASSFPYEAFF
TRBJ2-7,-,medium-sized,TRBV7-2,TGTGCCAGCAGCTCCAACCGGTACGAGCAGTACTTC,CASSSNRYEQYF
TRBJ1-5,-,many,TRBV5-6,TGTGCCAGCAGCTTAAAGGGGGAGGTGACCCAGCATTTT,CASSLKGEVTQHF
TRBJ2-7,-,many,TRBV5-1,TGCGCCAGCAGCTTACCCGGGACCCTGGCCTACGAGCAGTACTTC,CASSLPGTLAYEQYF
TRBJ1-5,-,many,TRBV27,TGTGCCAGCAGTTTACGGAGGAACAATCAGCCCCAGCATTTT,CASSLRRNNQPQHF
TRBJ1-6,-,medium-sized,TRBV27,TGTGCCAGCAGTTCAAGAAATTCACCCCTCCACTTT,CASSSRNSPLHF
TRBJ2-6,-,many,TRBV6-1,TGTGCCAGCAGAGCCACCAACTCTGGGGCCAACGTCCTGACTTTC,CASRATNSGANVLTF
TRBJ2-1,-,medium-sized,TRBV11-2,TGTGCCAGCAGCTTTTCCGGGACCGGGGTCGGGGGTGAGCAGTTCTTC,CASSFSGTGVGGEQFF
TRBJ2-7,-,many,TRBV27,TGTGCCAGCAGGAATTGGGGTGGCAAGCAGTACTTC,CASRNWGGKQYF
TRBJ2-5,TRBD1,medium-sized,TRBV6-6,TGTGCCAGCAGAACGGACAGGGGAGGAGAGACCCAGTACTTC,CASRTDRGGETQYF
TRBJ2-1,-,medium-sized,TRBV24-1,TGTGCCACCAGTGACCCCGGTGGTAGCCAAGGAGGGCAGTTCTTC,CATSDPGGSQGGQFF
TRBJ2-2,TRBD1,medium-sized,TRBV24-1,TGTGCCACCAGTGATTTCGAGGGACAGGGGAACACCGGGGAGCTGTTTTTT,CATSDFEGQGNTGELFF
TRBJ2-6,TRBD1,medium-sized,TRBV5-1,TGCGCCAGCAGCTCTCAGGGGGCGCTTGGGGCCAACGTCCTGACTTTC,CASSSQGALGANVLTF
TRBJ1-1,-,many,TRBV24-1,TGTGCCACCAGTGATCTTAAGGGGCGGCAGGGAGAAGGCACTGAAGCTTTCTTT,CATSDLKGRQGEGTEAFF
TRBJ2-1,-,medium-sized,TRBV29-1,TGCAGCGTTGAATCCCTTACCTACAATGAGCAGTTCTTC,CSVESLTYNEQFF
TRBJ2-7,-,medium-sized,TRBV20-1,TGCAGTGCTTGGAGGCAGGGCGACGAGCAGTACTTC,CSAWRQGDEQYF
TRBJ2-2,-,medium-sized,TRBV2,TGTGCCAGCAGTGTACGCACCGGGGAGCTGTTTTTT,CASSVRTGELFF
TRBJ2-1,-,medium-sized,TRBV20-1,TGCAGTGCCCCCGTGGGGTTCTCCTACAATGAGCAGTTCTTC,CSAPVGFSYNEQFF
TRBJ1-2,-,-,TRBV15,TGTGCCACCAGCAGAGAAGGGGGGGCCTATGGCTACACCTTC,CATSREGGAYGYTF
TRBJ2-3,-,medium-sized,TRBV6-1,TGTGCCAGCAGTGAATTTACGCAGTATTTT,CASSEFTQYF
TRBJ2-7,-,medium-sized,TRBV14,TGTGCCAGCAGCCAAGGTAGATCCTACGAGCAGTACTTC,CASSQGRSYEQYF
TRBJ1-2,-,medium-sized,TRBV27,TGTGCCAGCAGTCCACGACAGCCCCCTGACTACACCTTC,CASSPRQPPDYTF
TRBJ2-1,TRBD2,many,TRBV5-1,TGCGCCAGCAGCTTGGCCTCAGGCGGGAGCTCCTACAATGAGCAGTTCTTC,CASSLASGGSSYNEQFF
TRBJ2-7,TRBD2,many,TRBV10-3,TGTGCCATCACGGGCGGGAGCTCCTACGAGCAGTACTTC,CAITGGSSYEQYF